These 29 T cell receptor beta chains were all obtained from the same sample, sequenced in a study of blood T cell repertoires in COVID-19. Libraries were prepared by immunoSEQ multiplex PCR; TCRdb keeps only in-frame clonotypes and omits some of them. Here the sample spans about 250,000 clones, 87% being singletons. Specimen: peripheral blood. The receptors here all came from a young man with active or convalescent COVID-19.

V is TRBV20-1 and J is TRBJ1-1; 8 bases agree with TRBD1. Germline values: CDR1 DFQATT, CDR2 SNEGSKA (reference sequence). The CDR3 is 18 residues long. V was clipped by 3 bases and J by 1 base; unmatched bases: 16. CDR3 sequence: CSASGAYGRGRGNTEAFF. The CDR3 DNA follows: TGCAGTGCTAGTGGGGCTTATGGCAGGGGGCGCGGGAACACTGAAGCTTTCTTT.

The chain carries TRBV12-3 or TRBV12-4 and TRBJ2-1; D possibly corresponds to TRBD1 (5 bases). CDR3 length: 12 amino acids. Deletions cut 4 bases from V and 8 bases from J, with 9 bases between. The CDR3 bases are TGTGCCAGCAGTTGGGGCTGGGATGAGCAGTTCTTC. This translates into CASSWGWDEQFF.

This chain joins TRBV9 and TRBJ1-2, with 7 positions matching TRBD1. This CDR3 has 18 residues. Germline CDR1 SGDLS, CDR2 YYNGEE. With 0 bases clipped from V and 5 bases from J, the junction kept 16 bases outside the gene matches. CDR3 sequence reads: CASSVAGAGGPIDYGYTF. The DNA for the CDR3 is TGTGCCAGCAGCGTAGCGGGGGCAGGGGGACCCATCGATTATGGCTACACCTTC.

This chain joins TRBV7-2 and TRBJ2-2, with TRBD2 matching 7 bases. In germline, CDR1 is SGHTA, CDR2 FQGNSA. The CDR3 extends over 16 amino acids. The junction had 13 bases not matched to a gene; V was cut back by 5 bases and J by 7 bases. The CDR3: CASSPQGRAKGGELFF. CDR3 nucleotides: TGTGCCAGCAGCCCCCAAGGGAGGGCCAAAGGCGGGGAGCTGTTTTTT.

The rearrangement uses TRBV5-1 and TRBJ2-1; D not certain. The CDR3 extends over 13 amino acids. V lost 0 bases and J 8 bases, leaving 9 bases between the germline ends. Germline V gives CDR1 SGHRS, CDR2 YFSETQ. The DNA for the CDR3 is TGCGCCAGCAGCTTGGTACCCGGAGATGAGCAGTTCTTC. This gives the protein CASSLVPGDEQFF.

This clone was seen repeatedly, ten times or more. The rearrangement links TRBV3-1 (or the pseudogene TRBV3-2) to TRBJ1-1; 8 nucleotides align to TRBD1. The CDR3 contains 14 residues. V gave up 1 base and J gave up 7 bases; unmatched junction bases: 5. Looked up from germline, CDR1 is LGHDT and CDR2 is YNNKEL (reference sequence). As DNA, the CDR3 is TGTGCCAGCAGCCAAGTCGTACAGGGGGGTGAAGCTTTCTTT. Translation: CASSQVVQGGEAFF.

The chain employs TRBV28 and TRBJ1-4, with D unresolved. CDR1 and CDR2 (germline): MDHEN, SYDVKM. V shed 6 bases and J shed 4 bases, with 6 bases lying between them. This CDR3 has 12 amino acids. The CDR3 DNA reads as TGTGCCAGCAGGGCCCTTAATGAAAAACTGTTTTTT. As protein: CASRALNEKLFF.

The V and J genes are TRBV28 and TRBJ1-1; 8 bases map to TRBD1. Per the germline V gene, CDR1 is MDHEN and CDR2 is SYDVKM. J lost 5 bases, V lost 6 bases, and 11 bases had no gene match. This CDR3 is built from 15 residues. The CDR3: CASSSAGTGDTEAFF. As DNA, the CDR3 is TGTGCCAGCAGCTCCGCGGGGACAGGCGATACTGAAGCTTTCTTT.

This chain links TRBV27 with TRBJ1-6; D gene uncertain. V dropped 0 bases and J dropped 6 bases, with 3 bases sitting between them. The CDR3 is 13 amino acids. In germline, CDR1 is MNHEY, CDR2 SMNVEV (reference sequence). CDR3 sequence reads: CASSLSSNSPLHF. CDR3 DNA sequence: TGTGCCAGCAGTTTATCTAGTAATTCACCCCTCCACTTT.

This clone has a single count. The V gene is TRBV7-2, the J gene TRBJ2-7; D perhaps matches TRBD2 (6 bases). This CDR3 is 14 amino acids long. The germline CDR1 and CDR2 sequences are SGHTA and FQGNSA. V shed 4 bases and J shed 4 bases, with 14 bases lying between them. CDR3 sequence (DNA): TGTGCCAGCAGCTCAAGGAGGGCCTGGTACGAGCAGTACTTC. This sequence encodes CASSSRRAWYEQYF.

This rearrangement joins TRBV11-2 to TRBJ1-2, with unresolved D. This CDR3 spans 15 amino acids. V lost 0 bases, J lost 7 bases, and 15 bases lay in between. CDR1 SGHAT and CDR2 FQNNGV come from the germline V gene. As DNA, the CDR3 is TGTGCCAGCAGCTTAGACGCCGTTCCGGGTCGTGGCTACACCTTC. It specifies CASSLDAVPGRGYTF.

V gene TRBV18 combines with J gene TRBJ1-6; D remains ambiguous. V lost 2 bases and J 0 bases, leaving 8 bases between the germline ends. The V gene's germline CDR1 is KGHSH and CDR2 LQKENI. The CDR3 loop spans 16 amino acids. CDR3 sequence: CASSPTESSYNSPLHF. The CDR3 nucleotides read TGTGCCAGCTCACCAACAGAGAGCTCCTATAATTCACCCCTCCACTTT.

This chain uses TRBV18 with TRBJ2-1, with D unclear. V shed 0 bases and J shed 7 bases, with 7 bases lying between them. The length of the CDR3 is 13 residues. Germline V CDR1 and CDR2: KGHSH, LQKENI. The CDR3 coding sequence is TGTGCCAGCTCACCACCTAGTCGGAATGAGCAGTTCTTC. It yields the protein CASSPPSRNEQFF.

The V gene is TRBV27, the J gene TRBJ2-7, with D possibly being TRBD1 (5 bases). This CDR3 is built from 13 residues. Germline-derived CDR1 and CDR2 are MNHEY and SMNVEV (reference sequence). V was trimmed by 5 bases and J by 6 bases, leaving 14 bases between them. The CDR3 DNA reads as TGTGCCAGCAGTCTCACGCAGGGTGGCGAGCAGTACTTC. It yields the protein CASSLTQGGEQYF.

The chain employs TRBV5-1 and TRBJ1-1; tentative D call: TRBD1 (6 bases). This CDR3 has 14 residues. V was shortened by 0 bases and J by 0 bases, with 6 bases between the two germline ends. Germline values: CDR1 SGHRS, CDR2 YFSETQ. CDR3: CASSLDRVNTEAFF. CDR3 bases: TGCGCCAGCAGCTTGGACAGGGTGAACACTGAAGCTTTCTTT.

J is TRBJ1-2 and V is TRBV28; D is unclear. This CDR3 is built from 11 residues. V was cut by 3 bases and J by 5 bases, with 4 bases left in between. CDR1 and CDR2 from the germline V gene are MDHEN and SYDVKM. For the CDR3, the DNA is TGTGCCAGCAGTTTTCGGTATGGCTACACCTTC. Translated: CASSFRYGYTF.

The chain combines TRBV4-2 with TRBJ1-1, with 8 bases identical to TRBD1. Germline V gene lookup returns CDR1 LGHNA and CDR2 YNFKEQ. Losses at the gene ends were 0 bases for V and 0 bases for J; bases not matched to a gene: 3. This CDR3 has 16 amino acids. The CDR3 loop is CASSQETGAMNTEAFF. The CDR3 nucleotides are TGTGCCAGCAGCCAAGAGACAGGGGCGATGAACACTGAAGCTTTCTTT.

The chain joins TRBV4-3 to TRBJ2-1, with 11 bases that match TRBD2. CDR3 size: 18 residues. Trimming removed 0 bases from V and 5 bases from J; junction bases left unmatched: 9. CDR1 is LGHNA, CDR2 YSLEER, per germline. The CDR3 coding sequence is TGCGCCAGCAGCCAAGATCCCCTAGCGGGGGGCTGGGACAATGAGCAGTTCTTC. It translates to CASSQDPLAGGWDNEQFF.

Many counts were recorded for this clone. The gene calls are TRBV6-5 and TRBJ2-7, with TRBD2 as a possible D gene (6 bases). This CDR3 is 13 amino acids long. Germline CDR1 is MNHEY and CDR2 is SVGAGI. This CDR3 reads CAIQRAGYYEQYF. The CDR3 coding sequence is TGTGCTATCCAGCGGGCAGGTTACTACGAGCAGTACTTC.

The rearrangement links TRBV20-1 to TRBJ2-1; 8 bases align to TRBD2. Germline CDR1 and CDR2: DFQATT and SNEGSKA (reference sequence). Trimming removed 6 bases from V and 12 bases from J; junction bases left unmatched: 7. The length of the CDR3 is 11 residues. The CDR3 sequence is CSAPASGGQFF. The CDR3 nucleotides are TGCAGTGCCCCTGCGAGCGGGGGGCAGTTCTTC.

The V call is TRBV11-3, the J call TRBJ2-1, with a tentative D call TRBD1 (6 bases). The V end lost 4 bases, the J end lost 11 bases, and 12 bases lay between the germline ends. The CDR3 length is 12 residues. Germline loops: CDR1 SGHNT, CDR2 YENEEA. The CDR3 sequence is CASSSQTGKQFF. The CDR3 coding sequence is TGTGCCAGCAGCTCACAAACAGGGAAGCAGTTCTTC.

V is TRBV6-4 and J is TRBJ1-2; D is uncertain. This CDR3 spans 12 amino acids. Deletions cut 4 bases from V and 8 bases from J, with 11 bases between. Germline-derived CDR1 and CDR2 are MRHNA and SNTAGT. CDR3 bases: TGTGCCAGCAGTGGTCCTGGGAGGGGCTACACCTTC. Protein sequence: CASSGPGRGYTF.

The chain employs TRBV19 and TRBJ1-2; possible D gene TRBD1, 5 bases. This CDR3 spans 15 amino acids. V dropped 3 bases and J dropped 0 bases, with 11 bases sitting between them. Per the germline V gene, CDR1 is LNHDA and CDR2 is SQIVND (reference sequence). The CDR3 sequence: CASSITQDTNYGYTF. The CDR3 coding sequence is TGTGCCAGTAGTATCACCCAGGACACTAACTATGGCTACACCTTC.

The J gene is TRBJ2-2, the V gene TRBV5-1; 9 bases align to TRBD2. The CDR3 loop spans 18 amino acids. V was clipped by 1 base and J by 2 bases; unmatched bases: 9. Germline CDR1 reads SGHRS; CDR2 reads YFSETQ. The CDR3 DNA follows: TGCGCCAGCAGCTTGAGGGCTGCTAGCGGGGCAAACACCGGGGAGCTGTTTTTT. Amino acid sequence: CASSLRAASGANTGELFF.

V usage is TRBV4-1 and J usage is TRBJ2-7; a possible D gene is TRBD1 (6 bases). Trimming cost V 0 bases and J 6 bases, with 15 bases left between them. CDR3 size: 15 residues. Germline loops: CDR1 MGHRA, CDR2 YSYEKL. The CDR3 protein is CASSQDPGVTGEQYF. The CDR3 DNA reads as TGCGCCAGCAGCCAAGATCCGGGTGTGACAGGCGAGCAGTACTTC.

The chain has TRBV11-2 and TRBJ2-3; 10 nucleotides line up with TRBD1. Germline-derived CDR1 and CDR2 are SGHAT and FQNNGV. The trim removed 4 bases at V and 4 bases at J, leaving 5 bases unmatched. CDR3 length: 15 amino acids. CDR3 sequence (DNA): TGTGCCAGCAGCTCCGGGACAGGGGTTCCAGATACGCAGTATTTT. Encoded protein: CASSSGTGVPDTQYF.

This chain's CDR3 is CASSYSSTGKLFF. The CDR3 DNA is TGTGCCAGCAGTTACTCGAGTACGGGAAAACTGTTTTTT. This chain uses TRBV6-2 or TRBV6-3 with TRBJ1-4; D remains unclear. Trimming removed 0 bases at V and 10 bases at J, with 9 bases between. The germline CDR1 and CDR2 sequences are MNHEY and SVGEGT. The CDR3 has 13 residues.

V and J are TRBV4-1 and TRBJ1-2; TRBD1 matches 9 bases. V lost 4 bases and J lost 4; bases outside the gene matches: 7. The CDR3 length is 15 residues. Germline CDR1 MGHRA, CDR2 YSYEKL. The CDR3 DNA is TGCGCCAGCAGCCTCGAACAGGGGGCCCCCTATGGCTACACCTTC. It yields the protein CASSLEQGAPYGYTF.

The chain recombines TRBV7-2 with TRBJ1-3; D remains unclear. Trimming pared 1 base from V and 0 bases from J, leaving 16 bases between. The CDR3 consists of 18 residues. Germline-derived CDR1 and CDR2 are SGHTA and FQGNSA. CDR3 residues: CASSLGGGTGSSGNTIYF. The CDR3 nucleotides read TGTGCCAGCAGCTTAGGTGGCGGCACTGGGAGCTCTGGAAACACCATATATTTT.